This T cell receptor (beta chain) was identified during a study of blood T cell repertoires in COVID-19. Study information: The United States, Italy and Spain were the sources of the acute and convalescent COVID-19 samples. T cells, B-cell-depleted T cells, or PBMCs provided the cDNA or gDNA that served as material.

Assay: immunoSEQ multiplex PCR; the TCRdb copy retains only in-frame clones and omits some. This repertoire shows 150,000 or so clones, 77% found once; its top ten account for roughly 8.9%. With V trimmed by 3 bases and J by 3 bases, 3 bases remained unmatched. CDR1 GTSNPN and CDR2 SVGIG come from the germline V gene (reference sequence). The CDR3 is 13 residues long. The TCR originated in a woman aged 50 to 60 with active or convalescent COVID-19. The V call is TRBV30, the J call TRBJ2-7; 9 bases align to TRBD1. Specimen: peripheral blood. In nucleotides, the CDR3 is TGTGCCTGGAGGCCGGACAGGGGCTACGAGCAGTACTTC. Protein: CAWRPDRGYEQYF.